What follows are 16 T cell receptor beta chains derived from one specimen sequenced in a study of T cell repertoires in cytomegalovirus infection. TCRdb reprocessed the reads with MiXCR, giving one entry per CDR3 protein. The repertoire includes approximately 550,000 distinct CDR3 sequences, about 15% of them detected once, and more than 20% sits in the top ten. The sequenced material came from CD8+ T cells from PBMCs. These receptors all stem from a human donor in good health (CMV status not recorded). Some clones in this sample may be carry-over from other donors' samples.

This clonotype appeared many times. The V and J genes are TRBV2 and TRBJ1-2; D is undetermined. The CDR3 extends over 12 amino acids. V gave up 7 bases and J gave up 7 bases, with 13 bases separating them. Germline V gives CDR1 SNHLY, CDR2 FYNNEI. CDR3 sequence (DNA): TGTGCCAGCATCCAAAGGAGTGGTGGCTACACCTTC. This gives the protein CASIQRSGGYTF.

V gene TRBV18 combines with J gene TRBJ2-3; 8 nucleotides match TRBD1. The CDR3 is 17 amino acids. Germline CDR1 is KGHSH and CDR2 is LQKENI. V lost 1 base and J lost 3; bases outside the gene matches: 9. CDR3 nucleotide sequence: TGTGCCAGCTCACCACTGACCCGACAGGGGAGGACAGATACGCAGTATTTT. Translation: CASSPLTRQGRTDTQYF.

The J gene is TRBJ1-2, the V gene TRBV7-8; D gene unclear. The CDR3 has 13 residues. The V end lost 5 bases, the J end lost 0 bases, and 7 bases lay between the germline ends. Germline-derived CDR1 and CDR2 are SGHVS and FQNEAQ. Here the CDR3 reads CASSQETNYGYTF. CDR3 sequence (DNA): TGTGCCAGCAGCCAGGAGACTAACTATGGCTACACCTTC.

The chain employs TRBV6-5 and TRBJ2-1; D unresolved. This CDR3 region has 13 residues. CDR1 is MNHEY, CDR2 SVGAGI, per germline. Deletions cut 2 bases from V and 5 bases from J, with 7 bases between. CDR3 in amino acids: CASSYPEDNEQFF. The CDR3 nucleotides read TGTGCCAGCAGTTACCCCGAGGACAATGAGCAGTTCTTC.

This clonotype was found a few times. The CDR3 DNA reads TGTGCCAGCAGTGAAGAGGCTAGCGTTTTCTCCTACGAGCAGTACTTC. It is translated as CASSEEASVFSYEQYF. V is TRBV6-1 and J is TRBJ2-7; weak D call: TRBD2 (6 bases). From germline, CDR1 is MNHNS and CDR2 SASEGT. The CDR3 length is 16 residues. V was trimmed by 1 base and J by 0 bases, leaving 13 bases between them.

The chain uses TRBV5-6 and TRBJ2-2; weak D call: TRBD1 (5 bases). The V end was cut by 4 bases, the J end by 4 bases, with 23 bases between. The CDR3 is 18 amino acids. In germline, CDR1 is SGHDT, CDR2 YYEEEE. CDR3: CASSPLRPPTDPTGELFF. In DNA, the CDR3 is TGTGCCAGCAGCCCCCTCCGTCCCCCGACAGACCCCACCGGGGAGCTGTTTTTT.

The chain recombines TRBV12-3 or TRBV12-4 with TRBJ2-3, with 12 bases aligning to TRBD2. Germline trimming cut 5 bases from V and 0 bases from J; bases unmatched to any gene: 9. The CDR3 is 18 residues long. The CDR3 DNA is TGTGCCAGCAGTCCCTCAGGACTAGCGGGGTTGAGCACAGATACGCAGTATTTT. Its translation is CASSPSGLAGLSTDTQYF.

In this sample, this clonotype turned up many times. This chain joins TRBV7-2 and TRBJ1-2; D unclear. This CDR3 spans 15 amino acids. Germline assignment: CDR1 SGHTA and CDR2 FQGNSA. The V gene lost 1 base and the J gene lost 4 bases, with 13 bases spanning the gap. The CDR3 sequence: CASSLVPTSPYGYTF. CDR3 nucleotide sequence: TGTGCCAGCAGCTTAGTCCCCACCTCTCCCTATGGCTACACCTTC.

The gene calls are TRBV27 and TRBJ2-3; 12 bases agree with TRBD2. Germline CDR1 is MNHEY and CDR2 is SMNVEV (reference sequence). The CDR3 length is 17 residues. With 6 bases clipped from V and 0 bases from J, the junction kept 7 bases outside the gene matches. CDR3 nucleotides: TGTGCCAGCAGCCTAGCGGGGGGGCTGGGAAGCACAGATACGCAGTATTTT. It specifies CASSLAGGLGSTDTQYF.

This clonotype came up many times. The chain uses TRBV6-1 and TRBJ1-5; 7 bases fit TRBD1. The germline V gene encodes CDR1 MNHNS and CDR2 SASEGT. The CDR3 contains 18 residues. After removal of 4 bases from V and 5 bases from J, the junction contained 17 bases not matched to a gene. CDR3 loop: CASSVTNPGDRHYQPQHF. The DNA for the CDR3 is TGTGCCAGCAGTGTAACGAATCCGGGGGACAGACACTATCAGCCCCAGCATTTT.

This clonotype was counted a few times. This chain links TRBV5-4 with TRBJ2-1, with D possibly TRBD1 on 5 matching bases. Trimming took 2 bases from V and 4 from J, leaving 10 bases between them. The CDR3 extends over 14 amino acids. Germline V gene lookup returns CDR1 SGHNT and CDR2 YYREEE (reference sequence). CDR3: CASSFRQGYNEQFF. DNA of the CDR3: TGTGCCAGCAGCTTTCGGCAGGGTTACAATGAGCAGTTCTTC.

This clonotype was counted at least ten times. The rearrangement links TRBV27 to TRBJ2-1; the match to TRBD2 covers 8 bases. The trim removed 7 bases at V and 4 bases at J, leaving 15 bases unmatched. The CDR3 runs to 17 residues. In germline, CDR1 is MNHEY, CDR2 SMNVEV (reference sequence). The CDR3 sequence: CASNWGHRTSRYNEQFF. CDR3 in DNA: TGTGCCAGCAACTGGGGACATCGGACTAGCCGGTACAATGAGCAGTTCTTC.

This clonotype was picked up many times. The chain has TRBV7-3 and TRBJ1-5; D gene uncertain. The CDR3 has 18 residues. The germline V gene encodes CDR1 SGHTA and CDR2 FQGTGA. V shed 1 base and J shed 3 bases, with 19 bases lying between them. In nucleotides, the CDR3 is TGTGCCAGCAGCTTAATGGTGGTGAACATACTATACAATCAGCCCCAGCATTTT. This gives the protein CASSLMVVNILYNQPQHF.

The chain employs TRBV7-9 and TRBJ2-7, with D perhaps TRBD2 (5 bases). CDR3 length: 13 amino acids. The germline gives CDR1 SEHNR, CDR2 FQNEAQ (reference sequence). V was pared by 0 bases and J by 5 bases, with 8 bases between. The CDR3 protein is CASSLARADEQYF. CDR3 DNA sequence: TGTGCCAGCAGCTTAGCGAGGGCGGACGAGCAGTACTTC.

This rearrangement joins TRBV9 to TRBJ2-1, with D perhaps TRBD2 (5 bases). Trimming shortened V by 3 bases and J by 3 bases, and 16 bases separated the two germline ends. The germline V gene has CDR1 SGDLS and CDR2 YYNGEE. The CDR3 runs 16 residues. For the CDR3, the DNA is TGTGCCAGCAGCGCAACCCGGAAGAGCGGCTACAATGAGCAGTTCTTC. It yields the protein CASSATRKSGYNEQFF.

The chain couples TRBV19 to TRBJ2-7, with D perhaps given as TRBD1 or TRBD2 (5 bases each). The V end lost 5 bases, the J end lost 7 bases, and 18 bases lay between the germline ends. Germline CDR1 reads LNHDA; CDR2 reads SQIVND (reference sequence). The CDR3 is made up of 14 amino acids. CDR3 region: CASSDGPRGVEQYF. CDR3 bases: TGTGCCAGTAGTGACGGGCCCCGAGGGGTGGAGCAGTACTTC.